Given below is one TCR beta chain in context. The CDR3 is 13 amino acids. Germline values: CDR1 LGHDT, CDR2 YNNKEL (reference sequence). With 10 bases removed from V and 2 bases from J, the gap between germline ends came to 14 bases. This sample is drawn from a study of blood T cell repertoires in COVID-19. Looking at the study overall: Material from acute and convalescent COVID-19 was sourced from the United States, Italy and Spain. Sources were T cells, B-cell-depleted T cells, or PBMCs; the material itself was cDNA or gDNA.

The protocol was immunoSEQ multiplex PCR, while the TCRdb copy is restricted to in-frame clones and leaves out a portion. The sample holds approximately 69,000 clones; roughly 80% are singletons and the top ten take under 2%. The sequence was obtained from a woman aged 55-69 years with acute or convalescent COVID-19. The chain employs TRBV3-1 (or the pseudogene TRBV3-2) and TRBJ2-5; no clear D. Sequencing was done on a sample of peripheral blood. Here the CDR3 DNA reads TGTGCCACCCGAAGCGTCGTTCAAGAGACCCAGTACTTC. It specifies CATRSVVQETQYF.